Presented here are 23 T cell receptor beta chains from one specimen sequenced in a study of cytotoxic CD8 clonotypes in ibrutinib-treated CLL. Generated by immunoSEQ multiplex PCR, the TCRdb table keeps only in-frame clones and is missing some. This table holds about 45,000 clones, 60% to 75% found once. The starting material was PBMCs, obtained after 12 months of ibrutinib treatment. These receptor sequences come from a human donor with chronic lymphocytic leukemia.

This chain uses TRBV5-6 with TRBJ1-5; no reliable D call. The CDR3 consists of 15 residues. With 0 bases removed from V and 3 bases from J, the gap between germline ends came to 10 bases. In germline, CDR1 is SGHDT, CDR2 YYEEEE. Here the CDR3 reads CASSLGMRTNQPQHF. The DNA of the CDR3 is TGTGCCAGCAGCTTGGGAATGAGGACCAATCAGCCCCAGCATTTT.

This rearrangement joins TRBV28 to TRBJ1-1; D is unresolved. V dropped 4 bases and J dropped 6 bases, with 6 bases sitting between them. The CDR3 runs 11 residues. Germline CDR1 reads MDHEN; CDR2 reads SYDVKM. Here the CDR3 DNA reads TGTGCCAGCAGTTATCCCTCTGAAGCTTTCTTT. It translates to CASSYPSEAFF.

This clone was counted a single time. The chain recombines TRBV7-3 with TRBJ2-1, with D possibly called TRBD1 or TRBD2 (6 bases each). Trimming took 5 bases from V and 7 from J, leaving 12 bases between them. CDR1 and CDR2 (germline): SGHTA, FQGTGA. This CDR3 has 13 amino acids. The CDR3 loop reads CASSPSGANEQFF. The CDR3 bases are TGTGCCAGCAGCCCCTCGGGGGCGAATGAGCAGTTCTTC.

The rearrangement joins TRBV5-1 to TRBJ1-3; 10 bases match TRBD1. The germline V gene has CDR1 SGHRS and CDR2 YFSETQ. J gave up 1 base and V 4 bases, and 8 bases lay outside the gene matches. The CDR3 covers 17 residues. The CDR3 protein is CASSPRTGGLSGNTIYF. CDR3 bases: TGCGCCAGCAGCCCCAGGACAGGGGGTTTGTCTGGAAACACCATATATTTT. The whole variable domain, remainder taken from reference TRBV5-1 and TRBJ1-3, is KAGVTQTPRYLIKTRGQQVTLSCSPISGHRSVSWYQQTPGQGLQFLFEYFSETQRNKGNFPGRFSGRQFSNSRSEMNVSTLELGDSALYLCASSPRTGGLSGNTIYFGEGSWLTVV.

The chain uses TRBV18 and TRBJ2-3; D is uncertain. Germline-derived CDR1 and CDR2 are KGHSH and LQKENI. The CDR3 sequence is 12 residues long. Trimming stripped 6 bases from V and 2 bases from J, with 6 bases between. In DNA, the CDR3 is TGTGCCAGCTCGCGAGACACAGATACGCAGTATTTT. It yields the protein CASSRDTDTQYF.

This sequence joins TRBV4-1 and TRBJ2-1; 10 positions agree with TRBD2. CDR1 and CDR2 from the germline V gene are MGHRA and YSYEKL. V dropped 8 bases and J dropped 4; count of bases not matched to a gene: 8. The CDR3 is 15 residues long. The CDR3 spells CASRSSGGLYNEQFF. CDR3 in DNA: TGCGCCAGCCGTTCTAGCGGGGGCCTATACAATGAGCAGTTCTTC.

This clone appeared a few times. A read error may account for a junction end that differs from germline. This chain joins TRBV7-7 and TRBJ2-5; the D call may be TRBD1 or TRBD2 (5 bases each). CDR1 is SSHAT, CDR2 FNYEAQ, per germline (reference sequence). The CDR3 length is 14 residues. CDR3 DNA sequence: TGTGCTAGCAGCTTAGTTCCAGGGACAGAGACCCAGTACTTC. Protein: CASSLVPGTETQYF.

The CDR3 coding sequence is TGTGCCAGCAGTTTATACGACAGCATGGATTCACCCCTCCACTTT. Amino acids: CASSLYDSMDSPLHF. V and J are TRBV27 and TRBJ1-6; D may be TRBD1 (5 bases). The CDR3 extends over 15 amino acids. Germline CDR1 and CDR2: MNHEY and SMNVEV (reference sequence). V was trimmed by 1 base and J by 8 bases, leaving 12 bases between them.

This sequence joins TRBV5-1 and TRBJ2-5; the D gene is possibly TRBD2 (6 bases). Trimming stripped 0 bases from V and 5 bases from J, with 14 bases between. Looked up from germline, CDR1 is SGHRS and CDR2 is YFSETQ. The CDR3 contains 15 residues. CDR3 nucleotide sequence: TGCGCCAGCAGCTTGGAGTGGCGGGGCGGGGAGACCCAGTACTTC. Amino acid sequence: CASSLEWRGGETQYF.

The genes are TRBV6-1 and TRBJ2-5; 9 bases match TRBD1. Unmatched junction bases numbered 6, after V lost 6 bases and J lost 1 base. Germline loops: CDR1 MNHNS, CDR2 SASEGT. The CDR3 length is 15 residues. DNA for the CDR3: TGTGCCAGCAGCCGGGGGGACAGGGTCCAAGAGACCCAGTACTTC. Translated: CASSRGDRVQETQYF.

A note on this clone: The junction differs from germline at one of its ends, possibly a read error. This chain connects TRBV4-1 to TRBJ2-6; TRBD1 agrees at 9 bases. Germline-derived CDR1 and CDR2 are MGHRA and YSYEKL. This CDR3 comprises 20 residues. The DNA of the CDR3 is TGCGCCAGCAGACAAGGGAGGATTACAGGGGGCCTGGTAGGGGCCAACGTCCTGACTTTC. Its protein is CASRQGRITGGLVGANVLTF.

This clone has only one observation. As DNA, the CDR3 is TGTGCCAGCAGAAGATGGGGGGCACATCACTACACCTTC. As protein: CASRRWGAHHYTF. This sequence joins TRBV28 and TRBJ1-2, with a possible D match to TRBD1 (6 bases). The V end was cut by 6 bases, the J end by 10 bases, with 18 bases between. The CDR3 contains 13 residues. CDR1 and CDR2 from the germline V gene are MDHEN and SYDVKM.

This clone has a handful of counts. The CDR3 bases are TGTGCCAGCAGCGTGGGGGATTACAATGAGCAGTTCTTC. It yields the protein CASSVGDYNEQFF. The chain employs TRBV9 and TRBJ2-1; TRBD1 or TRBD2 may be the D gene (5 bases each). The germline V gene has CDR1 SGDLS and CDR2 YYNGEE. This CDR3 has 13 residues. V gave up 2 bases and J gave up 4 bases, with 7 bases separating them.

This clone was seen more than once but under ten times. The CDR3 nucleotides read TGCGCCAGCAGCGAACAGGGGGCGCGAACCGGGGAGCTGTTTTTT. This sequence encodes CASSEQGARTGELFF. V is TRBV5-1 and J is TRBJ2-2; 9 bases align to TRBD1. The CDR3 is 15 residues long. Trimming removed 4 bases from V and 5 bases from J; junction bases left unmatched: 6. Germline CDR1 SGHRS, CDR2 YFSETQ.

The chain is built from TRBV7-9 and TRBJ1-4; D call uncertain. From germline, CDR1 is SEHNR and CDR2 FQNEAQ (reference sequence). The length of the CDR3 is 15 residues. Trimming took 1 base from V and 4 from J, leaving 10 bases between them. This CDR3 reads CASSLGVSGNEKLFF. CDR3 DNA: TGTGCCAGCAGCTTAGGGGTTTCGGGTAATGAAAAACTGTTTTTT.

In this sample, this clone turned up a few times. The genes are TRBV19 and TRBJ1-6, with D possibly being TRBD1 (6 bases). Germline V CDR1 and CDR2: LNHDA, SQIVND (reference sequence). This CDR3 has 16 residues. V was cut by 3 bases and J by 9 bases, with 18 bases left in between. DNA of the CDR3: TGTGCCAGTAGTATCCAGGGGTCTTCTGTTGGTTCACCCCTCCACTTT. Residues: CASSIQGSSVGSPLHF.

The chain carries TRBV5-4 and TRBJ1-4; tentative D call: TRBD1 (5 bases). The length of the CDR3 is 14 residues. Trimming stripped 2 bases from V and 4 bases from J, with 9 bases between. Per the germline V gene, CDR1 is SGHNT and CDR2 is YYREEE (reference sequence). The chain's CDR3 is CASSFGAVNEKLFF. CDR3 sequence (DNA): TGTGCCAGCAGCTTTGGGGCGGTTAATGAAAAACTGTTTTTT.

The CDR3 is CASSLAGGNYEQYF. The CDR3 nucleotides read TGTGCCAGCAGCTTAGCGGGGGGTAACTACGAGCAGTACTTC. This chain connects TRBV7-3 to TRBJ2-7, with 8 bases that match TRBD2. The CDR3 totals 14 residues. V lost 2 bases to trimming and J lost 3 bases; unmatched junction nucleotides: 3. Looked up from germline, CDR1 is SGHTA and CDR2 is FQGTGA.

This clone was counted only a few times. The rearrangement uses TRBV29-1 and TRBJ1-6; no definite D call. The CDR3 has 13 amino acids. V was pared by 4 bases and J by 9 bases, with 13 bases between. CDR1 is SQVTM, CDR2 ANQGSEA, per germline. CDR3 DNA: TGCAGCGTTGCGGAAACTCGGGGTTCACCCCTCCACTTT. Protein sequence: CSVAETRGSPLHF.

This clone appeared a few times. V and J are TRBV5-1 and TRBJ1-1, with D possibly matching TRBD1 (6 bases). Trimming removed 4 bases from V and 0 bases from J, with 13 bases in between. The CDR3 spans 15 residues. Germline V gene sequence: CDR1 SGHRS, CDR2 YFSETQ. CDR3 in amino acids: CASSIAAGVNTEAFF. For the CDR3, the DNA is TGCGCCAGCAGCATAGCAGCAGGGGTGAACACTGAAGCTTTCTTT.

This clone showed up just a few times. The chain recombines TRBV9 with TRBJ1-2; D ambiguous. The germline V and J ends were trimmed by 0 bases and 7 bases, with 10 bases remaining between them. CDR1 is SGDLS, CDR2 YYNGEE, per germline. This CDR3 contains 13 residues. In nucleotides, the CDR3 is TGTGCCAGCAGCGTAGATGAGGAGGGTGGCTACACCTTC. This sequence encodes CASSVDEEGGYTF.

The CDR3 reads CASSVTSGGHNEQFF. DNA for the CDR3: TGTGCCAGCAGTGTAACTAGCGGGGGTCACAATGAGCAGTTCTTC. The V and J genes are TRBV6-4 and TRBJ2-1; 11 positions match TRBD2. This CDR3 is built from 15 residues. J lost 5 bases, V lost 4 bases, and 4 bases had no gene match. Germline V gene lookup returns CDR1 MRHNA and CDR2 SNTAGT.

The chain employs TRBV6-6 and TRBJ2-3; TRBD2 agrees at 8 bases. Germline V gives CDR1 MNHNY, CDR2 SVGAGI (reference sequence). This CDR3 region has 16 residues. V was pared by 7 bases and J by 6 bases, with 15 bases of the junction left unmatched. CDR3 protein: CASTPTGGSGPDTQYF. The CDR3 region has the DNA TGTGCCAGCACCCCTACGGGGGGGTCAGGGCCTGATACGCAGTATTTT.